This T cell receptor beta chain comes out of a study of brain T cells in children with intractable seizures. Study results and caveats: HCMV serostatus was not known, and viral specificity came from CDR3 similarity only. Absence of clones before surgery may stem from lower sequencing depth.

Turning to this clone: Its antigen is undetermined.

CDR3 length: 15 amino acids. Germline CDR1 reads SQVTM; CDR2 reads ANQGSEA. The ends lost 7 bases at V and 0 bases at J; junction bases unmatched: 7. The method was immunoSEQ multiplex PCR; TCRdb's version includes in-frame clones alone and lacks a portion of them. Of 88,000 or so clones in the sample, around nine tenths were seen once. The sequenced cases were selected for having the highest brain T cell transcript signatures. Patients received at least one anti-epileptic drug before surgery. This sequence joins TRBV29-1 and TRBJ2-3; 10 bases map to TRBD1. The starting material was peripheral blood, obtained at surgery. The sequence came from a girl aged 2 to 9 with Rasmussen encephalitis and intractable seizures. DNA of the CDR3: TGCAGCGGCTGGGACAGGGGATGGAGCACAGATACGCAGTATTTT. It codes for CSGWDRGWSTDTQYF.